This is a list of T cell receptor beta chains from one sample in a study of CD8 T cells in Susac syndrome. TCRdb reanalysed the immunoSEQ multiplex PCR reads using MiXCR and keeps one entry per CDR3 protein. The sample shows tens of thousands of distinct CDR3 sequences, about 94% of them seen only once. The sequenced material came from CD8+ T cells from PBMCs. The receptors derive from a human donor with multiple sclerosis. The CDR3 runs from the conserved cysteine through the conserved F or W. A D gene is named only where the DNA matches it firmly.

V gene	J gene	D gene	CDR3 protein
TRBV20-1	TRBJ1-2	NA	CSARDRTEGYTF
TRBV7-7	TRBJ1-1	NA	CASSRLGLQEDTEAFF
TRBV7-9	TRBJ1-2	NA	CASSFPHWQGNGYTF
TRBV23-1	TRBJ2-3	NA	CASRRTDTQYF
TRBV7-3	TRBJ2-3	NA	CASSPPGAADTQYF
TRBV7-9	TRBJ1-1	NA	CASSLVDSEGTEAFF
TRBV15	TRBJ2-7	NA	CATSRATGPRREQYF
TRBV9	TRBJ2-7	NA	CASSVGTALYEQYF
TRBV29-1	TRBJ2-7	NA	CSVEPFGADPYEQYF
TRBV28	TRBJ2-7	TRBD2	CASWTSAYEQYF
TRBV13	TRBJ1-4	NA	CASSDREMKKLFF
TRBV20-1	TRBJ2-2	NA	CSARAPSAILNTGELFF